This TCR beta chain was captured in a study of vaccination effects on CD4 cells after COVID-19. Viral peptide pools were used in the ViraFEST assay to expand antigen-specific CD4+ T cells, and sequencing came afterward. After less than twelve days in culture, the CD4+ T cells were isolated. Two-dose vaccination with either BNT162b2 or mRNA-1273 was given to the participants. Profiling relied on immunoSEQ multiplex PCR, and the TCRdb table lists in-frame clones only, not all of them. The table lists approximately 70,000 clones, about 81% of them singletons, with more than 1% in the top ten. The germline V and J ends were trimmed by 4 bases and 5 bases, with 10 bases remaining between them. There are 13 residues in the CDR3. Germline V gene lookup returns CDR1 KGHDR and CDR2 SFDVKD. For this clone: Its target is not known.

This clonotype was sampled from a human donor who received a COVID-19 vaccine. This chain joins TRBV24-1 and TRBJ1-2; D uncertain. This specimen consisted of CD4+ T cells from PBMCs cultured with HCoV-229E spike peptides, obtained after COVID-19 vaccination. Here the CDR3 reads CATSDPGQYGYTF. The CDR3 nucleotides are TGTGCCACCAGTGACCCTGGGCAATATGGCTACACCTTC.